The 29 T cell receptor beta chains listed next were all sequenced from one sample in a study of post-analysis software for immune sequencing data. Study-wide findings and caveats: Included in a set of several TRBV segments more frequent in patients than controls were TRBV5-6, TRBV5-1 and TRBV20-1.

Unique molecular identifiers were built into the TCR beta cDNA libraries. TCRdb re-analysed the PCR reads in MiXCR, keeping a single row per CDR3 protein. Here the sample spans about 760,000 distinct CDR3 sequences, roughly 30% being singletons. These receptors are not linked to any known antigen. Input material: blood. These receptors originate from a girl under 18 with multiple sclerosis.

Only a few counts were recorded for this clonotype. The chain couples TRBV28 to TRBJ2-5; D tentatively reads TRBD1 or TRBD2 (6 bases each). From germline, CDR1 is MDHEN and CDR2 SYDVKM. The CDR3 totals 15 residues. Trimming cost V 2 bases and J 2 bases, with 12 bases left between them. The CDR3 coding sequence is TGTGCCAGCAGTTTAATTCTAGGGGGGCAAGAGACCCAGTACTTC. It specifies CASSLILGGQETQYF.

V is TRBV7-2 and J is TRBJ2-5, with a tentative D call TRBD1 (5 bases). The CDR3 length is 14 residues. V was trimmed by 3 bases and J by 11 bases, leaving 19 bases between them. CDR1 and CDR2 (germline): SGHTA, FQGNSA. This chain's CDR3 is CASSLLPGNNEQYF. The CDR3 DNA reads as TGTGCCAGCAGCTTGTTACCAGGGAACAATGAGCAGTACTTC.

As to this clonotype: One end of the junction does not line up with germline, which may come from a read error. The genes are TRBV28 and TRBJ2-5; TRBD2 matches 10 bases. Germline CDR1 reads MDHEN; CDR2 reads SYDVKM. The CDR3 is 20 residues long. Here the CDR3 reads CASSLPGWASGSQTQKTQYF. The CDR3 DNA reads TGTGCCAGCAGTTTACCAGGCTGGGCTAGCGGGAGCCAGACCCAAAAGACCCAGTACTTC.

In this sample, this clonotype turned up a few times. The CDR3 region has the DNA TGCGCCAGCAGCCAAGATTATAAAGCGGGAGTCCAAAATCCGGTTTGGAATACGCAGTATTTT. Protein sequence: CASSQDYKAGVQNPVWNTQYF. The chain uses TRBV4-3 and TRBJ2-3; 8 nucleotides agree with TRBD2. The CDR3 covers 21 residues. Germline V gene sequence: CDR1 LGHNA, CDR2 YSLEER. Trimming removed 0 bases from V and 7 bases from J; junction bases left unmatched: 24.

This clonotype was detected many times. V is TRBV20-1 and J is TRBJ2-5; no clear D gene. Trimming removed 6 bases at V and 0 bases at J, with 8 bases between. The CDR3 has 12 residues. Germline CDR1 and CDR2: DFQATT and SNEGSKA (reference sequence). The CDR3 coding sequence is TGCAGTGCCCCAGGACACCAAGAGACCCAGTACTTC. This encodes CSAPGHQETQYF.

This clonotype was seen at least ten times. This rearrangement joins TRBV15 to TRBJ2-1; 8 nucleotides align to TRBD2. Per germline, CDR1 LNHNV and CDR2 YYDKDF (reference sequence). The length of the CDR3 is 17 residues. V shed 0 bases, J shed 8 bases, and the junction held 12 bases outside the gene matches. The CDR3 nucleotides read TGTGCCACCAGCAGAGATTACGCTAGCGGGTTCCAGGATGAGCAGTTCTTC. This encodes CATSRDYASGFQDEQFF.

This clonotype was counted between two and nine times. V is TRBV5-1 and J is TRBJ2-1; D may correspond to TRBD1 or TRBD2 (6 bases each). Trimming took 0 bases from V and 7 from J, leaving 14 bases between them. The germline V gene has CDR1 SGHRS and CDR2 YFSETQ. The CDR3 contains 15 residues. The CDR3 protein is CASSLEGGLWNEQFF. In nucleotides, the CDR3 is TGCGCCAGCAGCTTGGAGGGGGGTTTGTGGAATGAGCAGTTCTTC.

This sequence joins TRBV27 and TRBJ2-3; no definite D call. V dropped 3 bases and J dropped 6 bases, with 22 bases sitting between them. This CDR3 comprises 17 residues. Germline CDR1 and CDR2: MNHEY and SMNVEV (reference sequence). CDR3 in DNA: TGTGCCAGCAGTTTTGGCCCCCGTGTTTCGTCTCGGGATACGCAGTATTTT. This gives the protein CASSFGPRVSSRDTQYF.

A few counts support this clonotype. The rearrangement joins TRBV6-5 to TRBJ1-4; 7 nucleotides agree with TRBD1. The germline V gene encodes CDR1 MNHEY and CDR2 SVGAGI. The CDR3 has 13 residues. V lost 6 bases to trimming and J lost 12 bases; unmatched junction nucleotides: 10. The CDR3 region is CASRTTGLGELFF. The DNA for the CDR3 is TGTGCCAGCAGAACGACAGGGTTGGGAGAACTGTTTTTT.

The CDR3 DNA sequence: TGTGCCAGCAGGACAGTCGGGACCCGAAGGGGTTGGGGATACGAGCAGTACTTC. Protein sequence: CASRTVGTRRGWGYEQYF. This rearrangement joins TRBV7-2 to TRBJ2-7; the D call may be TRBD1 or TRBD2 (5 bases each). CDR3 length: 18 residues. V lost 6 bases to trimming and J lost 4 bases, with 28 bases between them. In germline, CDR1 is SGHTA, CDR2 FQGNSA.

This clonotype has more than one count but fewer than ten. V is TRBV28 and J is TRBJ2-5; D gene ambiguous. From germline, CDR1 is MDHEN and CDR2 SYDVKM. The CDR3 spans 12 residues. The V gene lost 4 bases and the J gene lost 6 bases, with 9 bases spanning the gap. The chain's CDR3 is CASSSTAQTQYF. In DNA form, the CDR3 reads TGTGCCAGCAGTTCCACAGCCCAGACCCAGTACTTC.

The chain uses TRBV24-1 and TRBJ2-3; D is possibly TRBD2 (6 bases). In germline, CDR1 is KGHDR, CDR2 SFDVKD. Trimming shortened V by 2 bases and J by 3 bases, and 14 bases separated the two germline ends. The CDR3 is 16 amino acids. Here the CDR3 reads CATSDWGGGSTDTQYF. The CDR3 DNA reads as TGTGCCACCAGTGATTGGGGCGGAGGGTCGACAGATACGCAGTATTTT.

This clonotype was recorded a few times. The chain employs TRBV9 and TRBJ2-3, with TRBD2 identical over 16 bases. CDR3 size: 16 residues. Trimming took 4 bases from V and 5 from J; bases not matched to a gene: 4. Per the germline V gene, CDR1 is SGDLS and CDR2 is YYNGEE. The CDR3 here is CASSSGLAGGIDTQYF. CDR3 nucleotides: TGTGCCAGCAGCTCGGGACTAGCGGGAGGGATAGATACGCAGTATTTT.

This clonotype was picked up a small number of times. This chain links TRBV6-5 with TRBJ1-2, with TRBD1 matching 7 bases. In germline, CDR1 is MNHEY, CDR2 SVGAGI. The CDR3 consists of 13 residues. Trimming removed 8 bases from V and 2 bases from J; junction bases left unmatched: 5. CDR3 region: CASPRDRNYGYTF. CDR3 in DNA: TGTGCCAGCCCGCGGGACAGAAACTATGGCTACACCTTC.

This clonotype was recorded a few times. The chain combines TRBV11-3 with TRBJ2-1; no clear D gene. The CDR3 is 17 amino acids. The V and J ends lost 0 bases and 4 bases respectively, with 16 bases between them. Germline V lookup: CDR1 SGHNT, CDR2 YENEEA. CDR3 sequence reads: CASSLDLAPASYNEQFF. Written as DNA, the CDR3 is TGTGCCAGCAGCTTAGATCTCGCCCCCGCTAGTTACAATGAGCAGTTCTTC.

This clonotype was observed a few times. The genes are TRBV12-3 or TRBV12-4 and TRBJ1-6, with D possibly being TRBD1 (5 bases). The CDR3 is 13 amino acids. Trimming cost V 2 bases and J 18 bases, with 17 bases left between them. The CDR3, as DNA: TGTGCCAGCAGTTTAAGGGAGACAGCCGCCCCCCACTTT. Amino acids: CASSLRETAAPHF.

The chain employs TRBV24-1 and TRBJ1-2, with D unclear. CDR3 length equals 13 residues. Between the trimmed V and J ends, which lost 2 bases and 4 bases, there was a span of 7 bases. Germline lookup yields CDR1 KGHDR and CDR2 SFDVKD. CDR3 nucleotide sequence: TGTGCCACCAGTGATTCGGCGGGCTATGGCTACACCTTC. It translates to CATSDSAGYGYTF.

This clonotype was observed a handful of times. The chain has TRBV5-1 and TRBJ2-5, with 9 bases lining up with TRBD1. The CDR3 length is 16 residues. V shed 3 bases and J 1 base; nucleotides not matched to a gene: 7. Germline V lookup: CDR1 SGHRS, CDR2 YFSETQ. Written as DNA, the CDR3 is TGCGCCAGCAGCTCCGGGGACAGGGTTACCCAAGAGACCCAGTACTTC. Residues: CASSSGDRVTQETQYF. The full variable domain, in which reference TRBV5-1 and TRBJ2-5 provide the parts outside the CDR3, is KAGVTQTPRYLIKTRGQQVTLSCSPISGHRSVSWYQQTPGQGLQFLFEYFSETQRNKGNFPGRFSGRQFSNSRSEMNVSTLELGDSALYLCASSSGDRVTQETQYFGPGTRLLVL.

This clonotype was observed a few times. The CDR3 reads CASSQDRGTSVTQHF. The DNA for the CDR3 is TGCGCCAGCAGCCAAGATAGGGGGACCTCCGTGACCCAGCATTTT. The genes are TRBV4-3 and TRBJ1-5; TRBD1 might be the D (6 bases). CDR1 is LGHNA, CDR2 YSLEER, per germline. Trimming removed 0 bases from V and 11 bases from J, with 17 bases in between. The CDR3 is made up of 15 amino acids.

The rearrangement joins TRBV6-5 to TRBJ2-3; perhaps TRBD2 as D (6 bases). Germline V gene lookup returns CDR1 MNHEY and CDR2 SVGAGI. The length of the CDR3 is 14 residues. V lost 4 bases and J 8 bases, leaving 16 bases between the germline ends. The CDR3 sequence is CASSSGTPPRTQYF. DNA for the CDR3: TGTGCCAGCAGTTCTGGGACTCCTCCCCGTACGCAGTATTTT.

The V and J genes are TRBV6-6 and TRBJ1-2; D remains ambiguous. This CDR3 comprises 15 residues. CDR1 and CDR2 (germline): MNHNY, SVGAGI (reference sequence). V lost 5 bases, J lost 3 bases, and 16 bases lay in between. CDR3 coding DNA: TGTGCCAGCAGTCTCTTTGGGAGGGCCGACTATGGCTACACCTTC. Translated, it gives CASSLFGRADYGYTF.

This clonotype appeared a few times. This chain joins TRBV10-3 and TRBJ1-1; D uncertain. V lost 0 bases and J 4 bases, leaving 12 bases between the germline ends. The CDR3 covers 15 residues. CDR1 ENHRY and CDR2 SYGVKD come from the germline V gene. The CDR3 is CAISESRVLGTEAFF. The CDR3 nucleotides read TGTGCCATCAGTGAGTCGAGGGTTTTGGGCACTGAAGCTTTCTTT.

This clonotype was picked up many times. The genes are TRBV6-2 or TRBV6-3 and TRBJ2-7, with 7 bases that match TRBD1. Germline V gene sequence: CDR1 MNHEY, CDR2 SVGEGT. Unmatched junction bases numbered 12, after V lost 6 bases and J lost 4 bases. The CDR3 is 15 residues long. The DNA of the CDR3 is TGTGCCAGCAGGGGGACAGTCGGGGTGGATTACGAGCAGTACTTC. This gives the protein CASRGTVGVDYEQYF.

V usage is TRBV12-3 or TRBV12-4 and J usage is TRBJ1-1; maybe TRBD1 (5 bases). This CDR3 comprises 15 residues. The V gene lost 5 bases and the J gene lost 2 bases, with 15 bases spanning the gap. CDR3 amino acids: CASSRTSGANTEAFF. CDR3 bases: TGTGCCAGCAGTAGGACATCGGGTGCAAACACTGAAGCTTTCTTT.

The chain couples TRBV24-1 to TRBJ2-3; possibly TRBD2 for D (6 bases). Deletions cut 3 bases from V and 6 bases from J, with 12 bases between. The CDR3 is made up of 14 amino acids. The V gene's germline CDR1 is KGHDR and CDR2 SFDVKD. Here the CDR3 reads CATSDQIRGDTQYF. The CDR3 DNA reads TGTGCCACCAGTGATCAAATCCGGGGGGATACGCAGTATTTT.

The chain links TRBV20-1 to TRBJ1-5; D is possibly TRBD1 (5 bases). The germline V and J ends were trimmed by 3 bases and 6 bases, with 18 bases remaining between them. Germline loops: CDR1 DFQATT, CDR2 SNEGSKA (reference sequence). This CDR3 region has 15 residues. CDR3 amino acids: CSARDPRGIAQPQHF. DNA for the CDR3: TGCAGTGCTAGGGACCCGAGGGGTATCGCTCAGCCCCAGCATTTT.

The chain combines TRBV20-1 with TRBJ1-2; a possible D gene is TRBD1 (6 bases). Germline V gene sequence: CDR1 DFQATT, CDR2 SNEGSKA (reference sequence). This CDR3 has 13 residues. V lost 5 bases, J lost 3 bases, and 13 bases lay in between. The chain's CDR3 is CSAGTSGDYGYTF. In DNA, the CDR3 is TGCAGTGCTGGGACGTCAGGGGACTATGGCTACACCTTC.

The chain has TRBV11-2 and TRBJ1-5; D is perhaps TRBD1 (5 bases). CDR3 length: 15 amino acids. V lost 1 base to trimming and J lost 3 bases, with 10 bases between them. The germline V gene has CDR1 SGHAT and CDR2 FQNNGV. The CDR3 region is CASSLGAGLNQPQHF. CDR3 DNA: TGTGCCAGCAGCTTAGGAGCAGGGCTCAATCAGCCCCAGCATTTT.

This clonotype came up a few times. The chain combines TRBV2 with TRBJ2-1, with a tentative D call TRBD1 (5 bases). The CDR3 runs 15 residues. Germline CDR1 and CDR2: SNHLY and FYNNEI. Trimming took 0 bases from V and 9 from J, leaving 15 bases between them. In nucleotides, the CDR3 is TGTGCCAGCAGTGAAGCGCGTGGGGCCCCCGGTGAGCAGTTCTTC. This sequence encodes CASSEARGAPGEQFF.